Listed below are T cell receptor beta chains from one sample, sequenced in a study of T-cell memory formation after mild COVID-19. TCRdb re-called the 5' RACE reads through MiXCR, storing one row per CDR3 protein. This sample has 250,000 to 350,000 distinct CDR3 sequences, with around 19% found just once. The source material was PBMCs or a T cell subset sorted from them (not recorded which). These receptors originate from a man aged 18 to 35 who had mild COVID-19 (a few samples of this study predate the infection). Cell type and time point are not known. CDR3s include the opening cysteine and the closing phenylalanine or tryptophan. A D gene is named only where the DNA matches it firmly. Only part of the rows carry a size: once, few, many, or a class if the clone is expanded.

V: TRBV7-9; J: TRBJ1-2; size: NA; D: NA; DNA: TGTGCCAGCAGCCCCGACGGGGGCCTGAACTATGGCTACACCTTC; CDR3: CASSPDGGLNYGYTF
V: TRBV13; J: TRBJ1-3; size: NA; D: NA; DNA: TGTGCCAGCCGTCAGGTAATCCCGACGGGCGCCTCTGGAAACACCATATATTTT; CDR3: CASRQVIPTGASGNTIYF
V: TRBV5-1; J: TRBJ2-1; size: few; D: TRBD2; DNA: TGCGCCAGCACGCCACTAGCGGGGGCCCCAAACTACAATGAGCAGTTCTTC; CDR3: CASTPLAGAPNYNEQFF
V: TRBV24-1; J: TRBJ1-5; size: NA; D: NA; DNA: TGTGCCACCAGTGAGTCAGGGCGTAGCAATCAGCCCCAGCATTTT; CDR3: CATSESGRSNQPQHF
V: TRBV6-2/TRBV6-3; J: TRBJ1-6; size: NA; D: NA; DNA: TGTGCCAGCAGTTACTCGGGGGTCTCGAATTCACCCCTCCACTTT; CDR3: CASSYSGVSNSPLHF
V: TRBV7-2; J: TRBJ1-1; size: NA; D: TRBD1; DNA: TGTGCCAGCAGCCCAACCGGGACAGGGGTCCCTGAAGCTTTCTTT; CDR3: CASSPTGTGVPEAFF
V: TRBV7-6; J: TRBJ2-2; size: NA; D: NA; DNA: TGTGCCAGCAGCTTAGCGCTGGGGAACGGGGAGCTGTTTTTT; CDR3: CASSLALGNGELFF
V: TRBV7-2; J: TRBJ2-3; size: few; D: NA; DNA: TGTGCCAGCAGCTTATGGGGTAGCATCCCAGATACGCAGTATTTT; CDR3: CASSLWGSIPDTQYF
V: TRBV3-1; J: TRBJ2-5; size: many; D: TRBD2; DNA: TGTGCCAGCAGCCAAACCGGGCGGGGGGGTTTGGAGACCCAGTACTTC; CDR3: CASSQTGRGGLETQYF
V: TRBV9; J: TRBJ1-6; size: many; D: NA; DNA: TGTGCCAGCAGCGTAGCCCAAGGAGGGAATTCACCCCTCCACTTT; CDR3: CASSVAQGGNSPLHF
V: TRBV20-1; J: TRBJ1-2; size: NA; D: NA; DNA: TGCAGTGCTAGAGATCAACCAGGTCGGGCTAACTATGGCTACACCTTC; CDR3: CSARDQPGRANYGYTF
V: TRBV4-3; J: TRBJ2-7; size: few; D: NA; DNA: TGCGCCAGCAGCCAAGGGTCGTTCCACGAGCAGTACTTC; CDR3: CASSQGSFHEQYF
V: TRBV5-1; J: TRBJ2-1; size: few; D: NA; DNA: TGCGCCAGCAGCTTGTTCAGGGAGCCGGAGGATGAGCAGTTCTTC; CDR3: CASSLFREPEDEQFF
V: TRBV4-1; J: TRBJ2-7; size: NA; D: NA; DNA: TGCGCCAGCAGCCCCAGTAGGTCCGGACGAGTTGAGCAGTACTTC; CDR3: CASSPSRSGRVEQYF
V: TRBV7-6; J: TRBJ2-1; size: few; D: TRBD2; DNA: TGTGCCAGCAGCTTATCTCTAGCGGGGGGAGGCTCCTACAATGAGCAGTTCTTC; CDR3: CASSLSLAGGGSYNEQFF
V: TRBV7-3; J: TRBJ1-1; size: NA; D: NA; DNA: TGTGCCAGCAGCTTGACGGGGACTCCGAAAACTGAAGCTTTCTTT; CDR3: CASSLTGTPKTEAFF
V: TRBV10-3; J: TRBJ2-5; size: few; D: NA; DNA: TGTGCCATGGGGGGCTCTTCAAACCAAGAGACCCAGTACTTC; CDR3: CAMGGSSNQETQYF
V: TRBV4-3; J: TRBJ1-4; size: NA; D: NA; DNA: TGCGCCAGCAGCCAAGATGCGGGCGAGAATGAAAAACTGTTTTTT; CDR3: CASSQDAGENEKLFF
V: TRBV15; J: TRBJ2-1; size: few; D: TRBD1; DNA: TGTGCCACCAGCAGAGTAACAGGGGGTGTCAATGAGCAGTTCTTC; CDR3: CATSRVTGGVNEQFF
V: TRBV12-5; J: TRBJ1-2; size: NA; D: NA; DNA: TGTGCTAGTGGTTGGGCCTCGGACAGAGATGGCTACACCTTC; CDR3: CASGWASDRDGYTF
V: TRBV5-1; J: TRBJ2-1; size: NA; D: TRBD2; DNA: TGCGCCAGCAGCTGGCAACCGGGACTACAGAATGAGCAGTTCTTC; CDR3: CASSWQPGLQNEQFF
V: TRBV6-5; J: TRBJ1-1; size: few; D: NA; DNA: TGTGCCAGCAGTTACGGGGTTACAGGGTCCACTGAAGCTTTCTTT; CDR3: CASSYGVTGSTEAFF
V: TRBV6-2/TRBV6-3; J: TRBJ2-1; size: NA; D: TRBD2; DNA: TGTGCCAGCAGTAGCACACTCAGCGGGGGTGTGTTCTTC; CDR3: CASSSTLSGGVFF
V: TRBV7-3; J: TRBJ2-1; size: NA; D: TRBD1; DNA: TGTGCCAGCAGCTTAAAAGGGGGCAGGGAACATGAGCAGTTCTTC; CDR3: CASSLKGGREHEQFF
V: TRBV7-9; J: TRBJ2-7; size: few; D: NA; DNA: TGTGCCAGCAGCTTAGCGCGGCGCCCCTCCTACGAGCAGTACTTC; CDR3: CASSLARRPSYEQYF
V: TRBV7-2; J: TRBJ1-5; size: NA; D: NA; DNA: TGTGCCAGCAGCCTGAGATGGGGGAATACGGGTCAGCCCCAGCATTTT; CDR3: CASSLRWGNTGQPQHF
V: TRBV5-1; J: TRBJ1-1; size: few; D: NA; DNA: TGCGCCAGCAGCGGATACACCGGCGACAACACTGAAGCTTTCTTT; CDR3: CASSGYTGDNTEAFF
V: TRBV21-1; J: TRBJ2-1; size: few; D: NA; DNA: TGTGCCAGCCGTGACAGAAAGAAGAGCAATGAGCAGTTCTTC; CDR3: CASRDRKKSNEQFF
V: TRBV7-9; J: TRBJ1-1; size: NA; D: TRBD1; DNA: TGTGCCAGCAGCATCGGGACAGCGAACACTGAAGCTTTCTTT; CDR3: CASSIGTANTEAFF
V: TRBV10-1; J: TRBJ2-1; size: NA; D: TRBD1; DNA: TGCGCCAGCAGTATGGACAGGGCCTTGAAGCAGTTCTTC; CDR3: CASSMDRALKQFF
V: TRBV5-6; J: TRBJ1-1; size: few; D: TRBD1; DNA: TGTGCCAGCAGCTGGGACAGGGGGTCAGACACTGAAGCTTTCTTT; CDR3: CASSWDRGSDTEAFF
V: TRBV6-2/TRBV6-3; J: TRBJ2-5; size: NA; D: NA; DNA: TGTGCCAGCAGTTACTCGAGGTCGGTGGACAATCAAGAGACCCAGTACTTC; CDR3: CASSYSRSVDNQETQYF
V: TRBV7-2; J: TRBJ2-6; size: NA; D: NA; DNA: TGTGCCAGCAGCTACCCTTACTCTGGGGCCAACGTCCTGACTTTC; CDR3: CASSYPYSGANVLTF
V: TRBV5-6; J: TRBJ2-1; size: few; D: NA; DNA: TGTGCCAGCAGCTTAACGGCCGGGCATCATGAGCAGTTCTTC; CDR3: CASSLTAGHHEQFF
V: TRBV7-2; J: TRBJ1-6; size: NA; D: NA; DNA: TGTGCCAGCAGCTTAGTGTGGACTAATTCACCCCTACACTTT; CDR3: CASSLVWTNSPLHF
V: TRBV9; J: TRBJ2-1; size: NA; D: NA; DNA: TGTGCCAGCAGCGTAGGGGCTAGTTTATCGAATGAGCAGTTCTTC; CDR3: CASSVGASLSNEQFF
V: TRBV5-6; J: TRBJ2-5; size: few; D: NA; DNA: TGTGCCAGCAGCCCAACGGCCGGGACCCAGTACTTC; CDR3: CASSPTAGTQYF
V: TRBV7-9; J: TRBJ2-3; size: few; D: NA; DNA: TGTGCCCTCAACCTCCTAACAGATACGCAGTATTTT; CDR3: CALNLLTDTQYF
V: TRBV7-9; J: TRBJ1-1; size: NA; D: NA; DNA: TGTGCCAGCAGCTTATCGGGGCGGCCTGAAGCTTTCTTT; CDR3: CASSLSGRPEAFF
V: TRBV20-1; J: TRBJ1-6; size: NA; D: NA; DNA: TGCAGTGCTAGACTCCGGGCCGGTGATTCACCCCTCCACTTT; CDR3: CSARLRAGDSPLHF
V: TRBV4-3; J: TRBJ2-4; size: NA; D: TRBD1; DNA: TGCGCCACCCGGGACAGGAAAAACATTCAGTACTTC; CDR3: CATRDRKNIQYF
V: TRBV6-5; J: TRBJ1-5; size: NA; D: NA; DNA: TGTGCCAGCAGTTATACTGGAAATCAGCCCCAGCATTTT; CDR3: CASSYTGNQPQHF